The clone carrying this TCR beta chain was seen a few times. Its antigen remains unknown. Trimming pared 1 base from V and 2 bases from J, leaving 5 bases between. The CDR3 covers 13 residues. Germline CDR1 reads MNHEY; CDR2 reads SVGEGT. These data are taken from a study of blood T cells in healthy people across ages. Regarding the study as a whole: Roughly linear age-related decline in beta diversity appeared, significant by age about 40.

Through a sample-barcoded 5' primer and a J-beta primer mix, a second PCR was run for 7 to 11 cycles. The study obtained at least 3 million CDR3-containing paired-end reads from every sample. TCRdb reprocessed the 5' RACE reads with MiXCR, giving one entry per CDR3 protein. The sample includes hundreds of thousands of distinct CDR3 sequences, less than 40% of them seen just once. All donors came from Russia, were Caucasian and healthy, and spanned ages 6 to 90. Extractions gave at least 5 micrograms of total RNA per sample. Sequences were obtained from blood. This chain uses TRBV6-2 or TRBV6-3 with TRBJ1-2; D call uncertain. The clonotype comes from an elderly woman in good health. CDR3 loop: CASSYLSNYGYTF. Here the CDR3 DNA reads TGTGCCAGCAGTTACTTGTCCAACTATGGCTACACCTTC.